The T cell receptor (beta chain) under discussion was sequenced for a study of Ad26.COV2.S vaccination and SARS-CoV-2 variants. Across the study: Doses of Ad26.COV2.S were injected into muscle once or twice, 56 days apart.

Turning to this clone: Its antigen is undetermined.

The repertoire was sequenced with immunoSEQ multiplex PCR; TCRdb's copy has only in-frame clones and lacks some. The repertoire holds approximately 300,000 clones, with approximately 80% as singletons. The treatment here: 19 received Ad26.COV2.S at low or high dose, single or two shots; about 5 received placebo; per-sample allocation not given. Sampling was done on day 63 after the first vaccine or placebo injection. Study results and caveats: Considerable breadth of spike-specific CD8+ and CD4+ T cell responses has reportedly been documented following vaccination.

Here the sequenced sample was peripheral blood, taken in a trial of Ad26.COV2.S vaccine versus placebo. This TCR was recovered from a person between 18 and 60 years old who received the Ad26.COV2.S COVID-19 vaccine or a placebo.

The CDR3 nucleotides read TGTGCCAGCCGCACGGGACAGGGAGCTGGGGCCAACGTCCTGACTTTC. Its protein is CASRTGQGAGANVLTF. This chain links TRBV11-2 with TRBJ2-6; TRBD1 matches at 9 bases. This CDR3 has 16 residues. V shed 8 bases, J shed 2 bases, and the junction held 7 bases outside the gene matches. Germline CDR1 is SGHAT and CDR2 is FQNNGV.